This is a list of T cell receptor beta chains from one sample in a study of shared T cell receptors in the human thymus. Here immunoSEQ multiplex PCR was the method, and the copy in TCRdb shows in-frame clones only, minus some. The table has 550,000 to 800,000 clones, 75% to 90% seen once. The sample also formed part of further work on human thymus T cells.

Sample: thymocytes. The receptors derive from a girl under three years old with a congenital heart defect. CDR3s include the opening cysteine and the closing phenylalanine or tryptophan.

TRBV11-2,TRBJ1-3,CASTLQGPLSGNTIYF
TRBV11-2,TRBJ2-7,CASSLDRPVSYEQYF
TRBV18,TRBJ1-5,CASSPTGGGQPQHF
TRBV15,TRBJ1-1,CATSRVGQPLYTEAFF
TRBV18,TRBJ1-3,CASSPSAASGNTIYF
TRBV6-4,TRBJ2-1,CASSESASSYNEQFF
TRBV9,TRBJ2-5,CASSVGTSGGAEETQYF
TRBV19,TRBJ1-1,CASSIVIWRRAFF
TRBV6-6,TRBJ1-2,CASNAPTRQLNYGYTF
TRBV28,TRBJ1-6,CASSPPFANGVNNSPLHF
TRBV29-1,TRBJ1-4,CSVAKTGFNEKLFF
TRBV19,TRBJ2-7,CASRGAATYEQYF
TRBV27,TRBJ2-3,CASGTSVWDTQYF
TRBV19,TRBJ1-1,CASSILNRRGEAFF
TRBV6-1,TRBJ2-7,CASSEALGGSYEQYF
TRBV6-1,TRBJ2-5,CAWGGGFDGTQYF
TRBV16,TRBJ1-6,CASSHPQEAFYNSPLHF
TRBV27,TRBJ2-5,CASSCSGQGRIGQETQYF
TRBV12-5,TRBJ1-2,CASGPGQGAYVPAVMDGYTF
TRBV6-5,TRBJ2-1,CASSRQLAGVNEQFF
TRBV11-2,TRBJ2-7,CASSGQGPSEQYF
TRBV9,TRBJ2-1,CASSVEGLGEQGHSYNEQFF
TRBV10-3,TRBJ1-2,CAISLDRVGGYTF
TRBV7-3,TRBJ2-7,CASSDMERELWGYEQYF
TRBV28,TRBJ1-1,CASSPTSNTEAFF
TRBV19,TRBJ2-3,CASSQTPLAGPPDTQYF
TRBV4-1,TRBJ2-1,CASSHHPPGGAGQISHNEQFF
TRBV10-3,TRBJ1-6,CAISDPSGDRGNSPLHF
TRBV10-2,TRBJ1-4,CASRDGGAGEKLFF
TRBV2,TRBJ1-1,CASSEAIRGTEAFF
TRBV25-1,TRBJ2-1,CASSDGDEQFF
TRBV5-6,TRBJ1-5,CASSFGWSGQGFNQPQHF
TRBV7-8,TRBJ1-2,CASSFFCAAASALYGYTF
TRBV4-1,TRBJ1-4,CASSRQGGTGTTFNEKLFF
TRBV5-5,TRBJ2-4,CATSGQSPDLAKNIQYF
TRBV7-9,TRBJ1-6,CASSLGGTGSSYNSPLHF
TRBV7-9,TRBJ1-3,CASSFDRGSGNTIYF
TRBV18,TRBJ1-1,CASSPPGQRNTEAFF
TRBV5-4,TRBJ1-2,CASSHPDRQRRVGGYTF
TRBV6-6,TRBJ1-4,CASTIGEGGGEKLFF